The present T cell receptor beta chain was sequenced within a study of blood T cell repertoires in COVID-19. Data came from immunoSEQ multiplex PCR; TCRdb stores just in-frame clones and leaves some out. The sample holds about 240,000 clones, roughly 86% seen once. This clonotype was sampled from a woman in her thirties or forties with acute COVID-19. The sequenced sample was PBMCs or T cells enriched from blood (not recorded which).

The CDR3 DNA sequence: TGTGCCAGCAGCACGACAGGGGTCTATGGCTACACCTTC. This translates into CASSTTGVYGYTF. The chain uses TRBV5-6 and TRBJ1-2, with 8 bases identical to TRBD1. Per the germline V gene, CDR1 is SGHDT and CDR2 is YYEEEE. The CDR3 consists of 13 residues. Germline trimming cut 4 bases from V and 4 bases from J; bases unmatched to any gene: 3.